Listed below are T cell receptor beta chains from one sample, sequenced in a study of blood T cell repertoires in COVID-19. Repertoires were generated with immunoSEQ multiplex PCR, while TCRdb's copy carries only in-frame clones and drops some. This sample carries about 140,000 clones, roughly 76% of them seen once, and the ten largest clones take roughly 8.6%. The sample was peripheral blood. Receptors originate from a woman aged 45-60 years with active or convalescent COVID-19. Each CDR3 is given with its conserved first and last residue. Fields, in order: V gene, D gene, J gene, clone size, CDR3 protein, CDR3 DNA. A D gene is named only where the DNA matches it firmly. Part of the rows lack a size; the others show once, few, many or a class for expanded clones.

V gene: TRBV2; D gene: .; J gene: TRBJ1-5; clone size: .; CDR3 protein: CASSETQQPTPQHF; CDR3 DNA: TGTGCCAGCAGTGAAACCCAACAGCCCACGCCCCAGCATTTT
V gene: TRBV7-2; D gene: TRBD2; J gene: TRBJ2-4; clone size: .; CDR3 protein: CASSYRDYKNIQYF; CDR3 DNA: TGTGCCAGCAGCTACCGGGACTATAAAAACATTCAGTACTTC
V gene: TRBV30; D gene: TRBD1; J gene: TRBJ1-2; clone size: once; CDR3 protein: CAYDPQGARPANYGYTF; CDR3 DNA: TGTGCCTACGATCCTCAGGGGGCGCGCCCAGCTAACTATGGCTACACCTTC
V gene: TRBV1; D gene: .; J gene: TRBJ2-1; clone size: .; CDR3 protein: CTSSQDSAGGPLNNEQFF; CDR3 DNA: TGCACCAGCAGCCAAGATTCAGCGGGAGGGCCTTTGAACAATGAGCAGTTCTTC
V gene: TRBV3-1/TRBV3-2; D gene: .; J gene: TRBJ2-5; clone size: .; CDR3 protein: CASSQAPTGRVRGQYF; CDR3 DNA: TGTGCCAGCAGCCAAGCTCCGACAGGAAGGGTGAGGGGCCAGTACTTC
V gene: TRBV7-2; D gene: .; J gene: TRBJ2-3; clone size: once; CDR3 protein: CASSLQHTDTQYF; CDR3 DNA: TGTGCCAGCAGCTTACAACACACAGATACGCAGTATTTT
V gene: TRBV7-2; D gene: .; J gene: TRBJ1-6; clone size: few; CDR3 protein: CASTPNSGALNSPLHF; CDR3 DNA: TGTGCCAGCACCCCGAATAGCGGAGCGTTGAATTCACCCCTCCACTTT
V gene: TRBV12-2; D gene: .; J gene: TRBJ2-5; clone size: .; CDR3 protein: CASRHAPGLAGKGETQYF; CDR3 DNA: TGTGCAAGTCGCCACGCTCCGGGACTAGCGGGGAAAGGGGAGACCCAGTACTTC
V gene: TRBV18; D gene: .; J gene: TRBJ1-1; clone size: .; CDR3 protein: CASSPDPGGTEAFF; CDR3 DNA: TGTGCCAGCTCACCAGACCCAGGAGGCACTGAAGCTTTCTTT
V gene: TRBV4-2; D gene: TRBD2; J gene: TRBJ2-7; clone size: few; CDR3 protein: CASSQETGGGADEQYF; CDR3 DNA: TGTGCCAGCAGCCAAGAGACTGGCGGGGGGGCCGACGAGCAGTACTTC
V gene: TRBV7-8; D gene: TRBD1; J gene: TRBJ1-4; clone size: .; CDR3 protein: CASSPNRGEKLFF; CDR3 DNA: TGTGCCAGCAGCCCCAACAGGGGTGAAAAACTGTTTTTT
V gene: TRBV27; D gene: .; J gene: TRBJ1-6; clone size: once; CDR3 protein: CASSFQGSGSPLHF; CDR3 DNA: TGTGCCAGCAGTTTCCAGGGAAGTGGATCACCCCTCCACTTT
V gene: TRBV5-1; D gene: TRBD1; J gene: TRBJ1-3; clone size: .; CDR3 protein: CASSTTGSSTIYF; CDR3 DNA: TGCGCCAGCAGCACGACAGGGTCGTCCACCATATATTTT
V gene: TRBV28; D gene: .; J gene: TRBJ1-4; clone size: .; CDR3 protein: CASSLNGGTTKLFF; CDR3 DNA: TGTGCCAGCAGTTTGAATGGAGGAACCACAAAACTGTTTTTT
V gene: TRBV2; D gene: .; J gene: TRBJ1-4; clone size: .; CDR3 protein: CASRQGFEKLFF; CDR3 DNA: TGTGCCAGCAGACAGGGTTTTGAAAAACTGTTTTTT
V gene: TRBV6-1; D gene: .; J gene: TRBJ2-4; clone size: .; CDR3 protein: CASSEGGVTKNIQYF; CDR3 DNA: TGTGCCAGCAGTGAAGGGGGGGTTACCAAAAACATTCAGTACTTC
V gene: TRBV9; D gene: TRBD2; J gene: TRBJ2-1; clone size: .; CDR3 protein: CASSVGGRHNEQFF; CDR3 DNA: TGTGCCAGCAGCGTGGGCGGGAGGCACAATGAGCAGTTCTTC
V gene: TRBV7-6; D gene: TRBD1; J gene: TRBJ1-1; clone size: once; CDR3 protein: CASSFGDRRNTEAFF; CDR3 DNA: TGTGCCAGCAGCTTTGGGGACAGGAGGAACACTGAAGCTTTCTTT
V gene: TRBV19; D gene: TRBD1; J gene: TRBJ1-1; clone size: .; CDR3 protein: CASSPLRDRGANTEAFF; CDR3 DNA: TGTGCCAGTAGCCCTCTCCGCGACAGGGGGGCAAACACTGAAGCTTTCTTT
V gene: TRBV5-1; D gene: .; J gene: TRBJ1-2; clone size: .; CDR3 protein: CASSLQGLYGYTF; CDR3 DNA: TGCGCCAGCAGCTTACAGGGCCTCTATGGCTACACCTTC
V gene: TRBV21-1; D gene: .; J gene: TRBJ2-2; clone size: few; CDR3 protein: CASSKGGGTGELFF; CDR3 DNA: TGTGCCAGCAGCAAAGGCGGGGGCACCGGGGAGCTGTTTTTT
V gene: TRBV6-5; D gene: TRBD2; J gene: TRBJ2-3; clone size: .; CDR3 protein: CASSYSIAGGPDTQYF; CDR3 DNA: TGTGCCAGCAGTTACTCGATAGCGGGGGGGCCAGATACGCAGTATTTT
V gene: TRBV11-2; D gene: TRBD2; J gene: TRBJ2-7; clone size: .; CDR3 protein: CASSLGLAGTYEQYF; CDR3 DNA: TGTGCCAGCAGCTTAGGTCTAGCGGGGACCTACGAGCAGTACTTC
V gene: TRBV29-1; D gene: .; J gene: TRBJ2-1; clone size: once; CDR3 protein: CSGQSNEQFF; CDR3 DNA: TGCAGCGGACAGAGCAATGAGCAGTTCTTC
V gene: TRBV7-3; D gene: .; J gene: TRBJ1-2; clone size: .; CDR3 protein: CASSVDRGYGYTF; CDR3 DNA: TGTGCCAGCAGCGTCGACAGAGGCTATGGCTACACCTTC
V gene: TRBV30; D gene: .; J gene: TRBJ2-1; clone size: .; CDR3 protein: CASNGRRGNYNEQFF; CDR3 DNA: TGTGCCTCCAACGGGAGACGGGGAAACTACAATGAGCAGTTCTTC
V gene: TRBV7-2; D gene: TRBD2; J gene: TRBJ2-5; clone size: .; CDR3 protein: CASTLGGRGMGETQYF; CDR3 DNA: TGTGCCAGCACCCTCGGAGGGAGGGGTATGGGGGAGACCCAGTACTTC
V gene: TRBV5-8; D gene: .; J gene: TRBJ1-1; clone size: .; CDR3 protein: CASSPLGSGVYTEAFF; CDR3 DNA: TGTGCCAGCAGCCCGTTAGGATCAGGGGTTTACACTGAAGCTTTCTTT
V gene: TRBV7-9; D gene: TRBD2; J gene: TRBJ2-3; clone size: .; CDR3 protein: CASSTLLAGSDTQYF; CDR3 DNA: TGTGCCAGCAGCACCCTTCTAGCGGGATCAGATACGCAGTATTTT
V gene: TRBV19; D gene: .; J gene: TRBJ1-2; clone size: once; CDR3 protein: CASSIDLGLNYGYTF; CDR3 DNA: TGTGCCAGTAGTATAGACCTAGGACTTAACTATGGCTACACCTTC
V gene: TRBV19; D gene: TRBD2; J gene: TRBJ2-1; clone size: few; CDR3 protein: CASRTSGPSYNEQFF; CDR3 DNA: TGTGCCAGTCGGACTAGCGGGCCTTCCTACAATGAGCAGTTCTTC
V gene: TRBV7-2; D gene: .; J gene: TRBJ1-6; clone size: .; CDR3 protein: CASSPGVIRKNSPLHF; CDR3 DNA: TGTGCCAGCAGCCCGGGGGTAATAAGGAAGAATTCACCCCTCCACTTT
V gene: TRBV7-2; D gene: TRBD1; J gene: TRBJ1-6; clone size: .; CDR3 protein: CASSPGQGGVSPLHF; CDR3 DNA: TGTGCCAGCAGCCCCGGACAGGGCGGTGTTTCACCCCTCCACTTT